One and the same sample provided the 32 T cell receptor beta chains below, sequenced in a study of shared clonotypes between healthy human individuals. Using immunoSEQ multiplex PCR, the repertoire was profiled, and TCRdb retains in-frame clones only, with some absent. The repertoire holds about 550,000 clones, about 95% seen once, with roughly 0.1% in the top ten. CD45RO-negative, CCR7-selected cells formed the naive CD8 fraction, which excluded terminally differentiated effector memory CD45RA+ cells. The sequenced sample consisted of naive CD8+ T cells sorted from blood. The receptors were gathered from a woman aged 25-40 years in good health.

This clone was seen just once. V usage is TRBV29-1 and J usage is TRBJ2-3; TRBD2 agrees at 10 bases. The germline V gene encodes CDR1 SQVTM and CDR2 ANQGSEA. The CDR3 has 15 residues. V lost 6 bases, J lost 2 bases, and 8 bases stayed unmatched. The CDR3 loop is CSVASSGRATDTQYF. CDR3 DNA: TGCAGCGTAGCCTCTAGCGGGAGAGCCACAGATACGCAGTATTTT.

V usage is TRBV2 and J usage is TRBJ2-2; no reliable D call. The length of the CDR3 is 14 residues. Per the germline V gene, CDR1 is SNHLY and CDR2 is FYNNEI. Trimming removed 3 bases at V and 7 bases at J, with 12 bases between. CDR3 amino acids: CASSEVLGYGELFF. CDR3 coding DNA: TGTGCCAGCAGTGAGGTCCTTGGGTACGGGGAGCTGTTTTTT.

This chain joins TRBV4-1 and TRBJ1-1; 7 bases are a match to TRBD1. J gave up 1 base and V 4 bases, and 3 bases lay outside the gene matches. Per the germline V gene, CDR1 is MGHRA and CDR2 is YSYEKL. This CDR3 contains 14 residues. The CDR3 region is CASSPGQRNTEAFF. The CDR3 coding sequence is TGCGCCAGCAGCCCGGGACAGCGGAACACTGAAGCTTTCTTT.

This chain connects TRBV28 to TRBJ1-2, with D unclear. Germline V lookup: CDR1 MDHEN, CDR2 SYDVKM. The V gene lost 3 bases and the J gene lost 4 bases, with 12 bases spanning the gap. This CDR3 region has 14 residues. The DNA for the CDR3 is TGTGCCAGCAGTTTGAACTCGCGGGCCTATGGCTACACCTTC. Its protein is CASSLNSRAYGYTF.

V gene TRBV2 combines with J gene TRBJ2-5, with 7 nucleotides matching TRBD2. The DNA end lines up better with TRBJ2-7; the J call may be wrong. The CDR3 loop spans 14 amino acids. Germline-derived CDR1 and CDR2 are SNHLY and FYNNEI. Here the CDR3 DNA reads TGTGCCAGCAGTGAAACACTAGCGCGGTACGAGCAGTACTTC. It translates to CASSETLARYEQYF.

The CDR3 DNA reads as TGCAGCGTTGAGTTCAGGGTTGGCTACACCTTC. As protein: CSVEFRVGYTF. J is TRBJ1-2 and V is TRBV29-1; D is perhaps TRBD1 (5 bases). Trimming shortened V by 3 bases and J by 7 bases, and 9 bases separated the two germline ends. This CDR3 has 11 residues. Germline V gene data show CDR1 as SQVTM and CDR2 as ANQGSEA.

V and J are TRBV6-1 and TRBJ2-1; D gene ambiguous. Germline lookup yields CDR1 MNHNS and CDR2 SASEGT. The CDR3 covers 14 residues. V was clipped by 4 bases and J by 0 bases, with 7 bases between them. The DNA for the CDR3 is TGTGCCAGCAGTGGCGAGACCTCCTACAATGAGCAGTTCTTC. It translates to CASSGETSYNEQFF.

V and J are TRBV13 and TRBJ2-2, with 7 bases aligning to TRBD1. CDR3 length: 15 residues. J lost 5 bases, V lost 4 bases, and 7 bases had no gene match. The V gene's germline CDR1 is PRHDT and CDR2 FYEKMQ (reference sequence). Here the CDR3 reads CASSSRGQRTGELFF. As DNA, the CDR3 is TGTGCCAGCAGCTCGAGGGGACAGCGTACCGGGGAGCTGTTTTTT.

The V call is TRBV19, the J call TRBJ2-1; the match to TRBD2 covers 12 bases. The CDR3 covers 16 residues. The V segment lost 3 bases and the J segment 0 bases; nucleotides outside the gene matches: 0. Germline V lookup: CDR1 LNHDA, CDR2 SQIVND (reference sequence). The CDR3 nucleotides read TGTGCCAGTAGTATGACTAGCGGGAGCTCCTACAATGAGCAGTTCTTC. As protein: CASSMTSGSSYNEQFF.

Details on this clone: Other nucleotide sequences from this sample produce the same CDR3. The V gene is TRBV7-9, the J gene TRBJ2-7, with D perhaps TRBD2 (6 bases). V was pared by 1 base and J by 4 bases, with 8 bases between. The CDR3 runs 13 residues. The V gene's germline CDR1 is SEHNR and CDR2 FQNEAQ (reference sequence). This chain's CDR3 is CASSLGGGYEQYF. The CDR3 DNA reads as TGTGCCAGCAGCTTAGGAGGAGGGTACGAGCAGTACTTC.

This sequence joins TRBV13 and TRBJ2-2; unclear D gene. Trimming shortened V by 3 bases and J by 6 bases, and 8 bases separated the two germline ends. This CDR3 spans 13 amino acids. Germline values: CDR1 PRHDT, CDR2 FYEKMQ (reference sequence). The CDR3 DNA reads as TGTGCCAGCAGCTTGACGTACCCCGGGGAGCTGTTTTTT. Translating it yields CASSLTYPGELFF.

This chain connects TRBV11-1 to TRBJ2-5; D gene unclear. The DNA end is more similar to TRBJ2-7, so the J call may be wrong. The CDR3 is 14 amino acids. Per germline, CDR1 SGHAT and CDR2 FQDESV (reference sequence). The CDR3 reads CASSLIGPSHEQYF. The CDR3 DNA is TGTGCCAGCAGCTTAATTGGACCTTCGCACGAGCAGTACTTC.

J is TRBJ1-1 and V is TRBV7-9, with D uncertain. Germline loops: CDR1 SEHNR, CDR2 FQNEAQ (reference sequence). With 5 bases removed from V and 5 bases from J, the gap between germline ends came to 9 bases. The CDR3 extends over 12 amino acids. CDR3 protein: CASSLLRTEAFF. The CDR3 DNA reads as TGTGCCAGCAGCCTCCTGCGGACTGAAGCTTTCTTT.

This clone was recorded once. The rearrangement uses TRBV28 and TRBJ2-7, with D unclear. Trimming removed 3 bases at V and 3 bases at J, with 15 bases between. Looked up from germline, CDR1 is MDHEN and CDR2 is SYDVKM. The length of the CDR3 is 15 residues. The CDR3 region is CASSLSYLGDYEQYF. DNA for the CDR3: TGTGCCAGCAGTTTGTCGTACCTTGGGGACTACGAGCAGTACTTC. Using reference TRBV28 and TRBJ2-7 for the parts outside the CDR3, the full variable domain is DVKVTQSSRYLVKRTGEKVFLECVQDMDHENMFWYRQDPGLGLRLIYFSYDVKMKEKGDIPEGYSVSREKKERFSLILESASTNQTSMYLCASSLSYLGDYEQYFGPGTRLTVT.

In this sample, this clone turned up once. CDR3 sequence: CASGVAGGLNNEQFF. CDR3 DNA sequence: TGTGCCAGCGGGGTAGCGGGAGGTTTGAACAATGAGCAGTTCTTC. The chain recombines TRBV11-2 with TRBJ2-1; 10 nucleotides agree with TRBD2. After removal of 8 bases from V and 5 bases from J, the junction contained 9 bases not matched to a gene. Germline CDR1 reads SGHAT; CDR2 reads FQNNGV. CDR3 length: 15 residues.

This chain uses TRBV5-1 with TRBJ2-7; perhaps TRBD2 as D (7 bases). The CDR3 consists of 16 residues. V lost 2 bases and J 7 bases, leaving 22 bases between the germline ends. CDR1 SGHRS and CDR2 YFSETQ come from the germline V gene. DNA for the CDR3: TGCGCCAGCAGCTTTGGCCTCCAGGGGACTACGTTGGAGCAGTACTTC. This codes for CASSFGLQGTTLEQYF.

The chain employs TRBV28 and TRBJ2-3, with TRBD1 matching 7 bases. The ends lost 1 base at V and 2 bases at J; junction bases unmatched: 9. The V gene's germline CDR1 is MDHEN and CDR2 SYDVKM. This CDR3 contains 17 residues. The CDR3, as DNA: TGTGCCAGCAGTTTATTGACAGGGACGAGGGCCACAGATACGCAGTATTTT. Translated, it gives CASSLLTGTRATDTQYF.

The chain carries TRBV27 and TRBJ2-1, with TRBD2 as a possible D gene (5 bases). V was pared by 5 bases and J by 4 bases, with 15 bases between. CDR1 is MNHEY and CDR2 is SMNVEV in the germline V gene (reference sequence). This CDR3 has 15 amino acids. The CDR3 protein is CASSTTSAGYNEQFF. Written as DNA, the CDR3 is TGTGCCAGCAGTACAACCTCGGCGGGTTACAATGAGCAGTTCTTC.

The chain links TRBV9 to TRBJ2-1; D is ambiguous. The V end was cut by 4 bases, the J end by 3 bases, with 5 bases between. Germline CDR1 and CDR2: SGDLS and YYNGEE. The CDR3 loop spans 12 amino acids. The CDR3 coding sequence is TGTGCCAGCAGCCCTGACTACAATGAGCAGTTCTTC. This sequence encodes CASSPDYNEQFF.

The rearrangement joins TRBV5-1 to TRBJ2-7; D is ambiguous. Per germline, CDR1 SGHRS and CDR2 YFSETQ. The CDR3 totals 13 residues. Trimming left V 4 bases short and J 2 bases short, with 10 bases between. CDR3 coding DNA: TGCGCCAGCAGCCTGGAAGGACCCTACGAGCAGTACTTC. This encodes CASSLEGPYEQYF. Using reference TRBV5-1 and TRBJ2-7 for the parts outside the CDR3, the full variable domain is KAGVTQTPRYLIKTRGQQVTLSCSPISGHRSVSWYQQTPGQGLQFLFEYFSETQRNKGNFPGRFSGRQFSNSRSEMNVSTLELGDSALYLCASSLEGPYEQYFGPGTRLTVT.

The chain uses TRBV19 and TRBJ2-7; D might be TRBD1 (5 bases). Trimming left V 1 base short and J 6 bases short, with 10 bases between. The length of the CDR3 is 13 residues. Germline V gives CDR1 LNHDA, CDR2 SQIVND (reference sequence). The CDR3 coding sequence is TGTGCCAGTAGTATAGTGGAAAGGGGCGAGCAGTACTTC. The encoded protein is CASSIVERGEQYF.

This sequence joins TRBV28 and TRBJ2-3, with D perhaps assigned TRBD1 or TRBD2 (5 bases each). Trimming took off 4 bases at V and 3 bases at J, with 14 bases between the two ends. The CDR3 spans 15 residues. CDR1 MDHEN and CDR2 SYDVKM come from the germline V gene. The CDR3 coding sequence is TGTGCCAGCAGTTGGGACCAATTGGGGACAGATACGCAGTATTTT. Translation gives CASSWDQLGTDTQYF.

The V call is TRBV5-6, the J call TRBJ2-1; 9 bases map to TRBD2. Germline trimming cut 2 bases from V and 14 bases from J; bases unmatched to any gene: 11. Germline V gives CDR1 SGHDT, CDR2 YYEEEE. CDR3 length: 14 residues. CDR3 sequence (DNA): TGTGCCAGCAGCTTTTCGGCGGGAGGGCCTTTTGAGTTCTTC. This gives the protein CASSFSAGGPFEFF.

With regard to this clone: The sample contains more than one DNA sequence encoding this CDR3. This chain joins TRBV27 and TRBJ2-7; TRBD2 matches 9 bases. Trimming removed 6 bases from V and 0 bases from J; junction bases left unmatched: 6. Germline V gives CDR1 MNHEY, CDR2 SMNVEV (reference sequence). The CDR3 is 15 residues long. The CDR3 bases are TGTGCCAGCAGCCCAACGACTAGCGGCTCCTACGAGCAGTACTTC. It translates to CASSPTTSGSYEQYF.

The chain carries TRBV7-9 and TRBJ2-1; tentative D call: TRBD2 (6 bases). The CDR3 extends over 17 amino acids. V dropped 5 bases and J dropped 3 bases, with 20 bases sitting between them. Germline loops: CDR1 SEHNR, CDR2 FQNEAQ (reference sequence). The CDR3 region has the DNA TGTGCCAGCAGCCGTAGTAGCGGCCCCCTTCTCTACAATGAGCAGTTCTTC. It is translated as CASSRSSGPLLYNEQFF.

The chain is built from TRBV27 and TRBJ2-5; 14 bases fit TRBD2. Germline V lookup: CDR1 MNHEY, CDR2 SMNVEV (reference sequence). The CDR3 sequence is 15 residues long. The V segment lost 6 bases and the J segment 6 bases; nucleotides outside the gene matches: 6. The CDR3 DNA sequence: TGTGCCAGCAGCGGGACTAGCGGGAGAAGGAAGACCCAGTACTTC. It codes for CASSGTSGRRKTQYF.

The V gene is TRBV28, the J gene TRBJ2-7, with TRBD1 matching 9 bases. After removal of 5 bases from V and 5 bases from J, the junction contained 10 bases not matched to a gene. Per the germline V gene, CDR1 is MDHEN and CDR2 is SYDVKM. This CDR3 contains 15 residues. The CDR3 DNA follows: TGTGCCAGCAGTCACGAACAGGGGGCGCGAGACGAGCAGTACTTC. Encoded protein: CASSHEQGARDEQYF.

This sequence joins TRBV5-8 and TRBJ1-1, with TRBD1 as a possible D gene (5 bases). The CDR3 spans 15 residues. CDR1 is SGHTS, CDR2 YDEGEE, per germline. V dropped 1 base and J dropped 3 bases, with 13 bases sitting between them. CDR3 bases: TGTGCCAGCAGCTTGTCTAACGGGGGGTACACTGAAGCTTTCTTT. Translation: CASSLSNGGYTEAFF.

The V call is TRBV5-6, the J call TRBJ2-1, with D possibly called TRBD1 or TRBD2 (5 bases each). The length of the CDR3 is 15 residues. V shed 2 bases and J shed 7 bases, with 16 bases lying between them. The germline CDR1 and CDR2 sequences are SGHDT and YYEEEE. The CDR3 DNA follows: TGTGCCAGCAGCTTTGGGGACCTCACGTGGAATGAGCAGTTCTTC. Its protein product is CASSFGDLTWNEQFF.

V usage is TRBV10-1 and J usage is TRBJ2-1; D is possibly TRBD2 (6 bases). Trimming removed 0 bases from V and 0 bases from J, with 15 bases in between. The CDR3 is made up of 18 amino acids. The germline CDR1 and CDR2 sequences are WNHNN and SYGVQD (reference sequence). CDR3 sequence (DNA): TGCGCCAGCAGTGAGTCTCGAGCCGGGAGCCCCTCCTACAATGAGCAGTTCTTC. This codes for CASSESRAGSPSYNEQFF.

In its sample, this clone was seen once. The rearrangement links TRBV14 to TRBJ2-7, with unresolved D. Deletions cut 0 bases from V and 3 bases from J, with 3 bases between. Germline V lookup: CDR1 SGHDN, CDR2 FVKESK. CDR3 size: 12 residues. CDR3 loop: CASSQDYYEQYF. Written as DNA, the CDR3 is TGTGCCAGCAGCCAAGACTACTACGAGCAGTACTTC.

The rearrangement links TRBV5-1 to TRBJ1-4, with D possibly being TRBD1 (6 bases). The CDR3 is 15 residues long. Germline CDR1 is SGHRS and CDR2 is YFSETQ. The V and J ends lost 1 base and 8 bases respectively, with 15 bases between them. The CDR3 loop reads CASSLQGQPTEKLFF. As DNA, the CDR3 is TGCGCCAGCAGCTTGCAGGGGCAACCGACAGAAAAACTGTTTTTT.